This is a list of T cell receptor beta chains from one sample in a study of blood T cell repertoires in COVID-19. Using immunoSEQ multiplex PCR, the repertoire was profiled, and TCRdb retains in-frame clones only, with some absent. The sample has some 240,000 clones; 70% to 90% are singletons. The sequencing input was peripheral blood. The receptors here all came from a human donor in a cohort sampled during active COVID-19. The CDR3 runs from the conserved cysteine through the conserved F or W. Each record gives: V gene, clone size, J gene, D gene, CDR3 protein, CDR3 DNA. A D gene is named only where the DNA matches it firmly. Where a row states a size, it is once, few, many or the class of an expanded clone; other rows omit it.

v_gene: TRBV28; abundance: .; j_gene: TRBJ2-1; d_gene: .; CDR3aa: CASSLIRSSYNEQFF; CDR3nt: TGTGCCAGCAGCCTCATACGGAGCTCCTACAATGAGCAGTTCTTC
v_gene: TRBV3-1/TRBV3-2; abundance: .; j_gene: TRBJ2-7; d_gene: .; CDR3aa: CASSQGAGSSYEQYF; CDR3nt: TGTGCCAGCAGCCAAGGGGCCGGAAGCTCCTACGAGCAGTACTTC
v_gene: TRBV3-1/TRBV3-2; abundance: .; j_gene: TRBJ1-3; d_gene: .; CDR3aa: CASSQAMRGNTIYF; CDR3nt: TGTGCCAGCAGCCAAGCCATGAGGGGAAACACCATATATTTT
v_gene: TRBV19; abundance: .; j_gene: TRBJ2-2; d_gene: .; CDR3aa: CASSMVRGSGAGELFF; CDR3nt: TGTGCCAGTAGTATGGTGCGCGGGTCAGGCGCCGGGGAGCTGTTTTTT
v_gene: TRBV7-2; abundance: .; j_gene: TRBJ1-1; d_gene: .; CDR3aa: CASRGGVSEAFF; CDR3nt: TGTGCCAGCAGAGGGGGAGTCTCTGAAGCTTTCTTT
v_gene: TRBV7-3; abundance: .; j_gene: TRBJ2-3; d_gene: TRBD2; CDR3aa: CASSFGLAGVTDTQYF; CDR3nt: TGTGCCAGCAGCTTCGGACTAGCGGGGGTCACAGATACGCAGTATTTT
v_gene: TRBV12-3/TRBV12-4; abundance: few; j_gene: TRBJ1-2; d_gene: .; CDR3aa: CASSIRVGGYTF; CDR3nt: TGTGCCAGCAGTATCAGGGTTGGCGGCTACACCTTC
v_gene: TRBV12-3/TRBV12-4; abundance: .; j_gene: TRBJ1-4; d_gene: TRBD1; CDR3aa: CASSVDRGEKLFF; CDR3nt: TGTGCCAGCAGTGTGGACAGGGGGGAAAAACTGTTTTTT
v_gene: TRBV14; abundance: .; j_gene: TRBJ2-5; d_gene: TRBD1; CDR3aa: CASSQGGTGGETQYF; CDR3nt: TGTGCCAGCAGCCAAGGTGGGACAGGAGGGGAGACCCAGTACTTC
v_gene: TRBV5-6; abundance: .; j_gene: TRBJ1-2; d_gene: TRBD1; CDR3aa: CASSWGHRGQGYTF; CDR3nt: TGTGCCAGCAGCTGGGGACACAGGGGCCAGGGCTACACCTTC
v_gene: TRBV28; abundance: .; j_gene: TRBJ2-2; d_gene: .; CDR3aa: CASSAPGTGELFF; CDR3nt: TGTGCCAGCAGCGCCCCGGGGACCGGGGAGCTGTTTTTT
v_gene: TRBV7-9; abundance: .; j_gene: TRBJ2-2; d_gene: .; CDR3aa: CASSVYRVFPPGELFF; CDR3nt: TGTGCCAGCAGCGTCTACAGGGTGTTCCCCCCCGGGGAGCTGTTTTTT
v_gene: TRBV27; abundance: .; j_gene: TRBJ2-3; d_gene: .; CDR3aa: CASSFTPFTDTQYF; CDR3nt: TGTGCCAGCAGTTTTACTCCCTTCACAGATACGCAGTATTTT
v_gene: TRBV7-2; abundance: few; j_gene: TRBJ1-6; d_gene: .; CDR3aa: CASSQRGLGREPLHF; CDR3nt: TGTGCCAGCAGCCAAAGGGGACTGGGGAGAGAACCCCTCCACTTT
v_gene: TRBV6-5; abundance: .; j_gene: TRBJ1-6; d_gene: .; CDR3aa: CASSFAGSYNSPLHF; CDR3nt: TGTGCCAGCAGCTTCGCAGGCTCCTATAATTCACCCCTCCACTTT
v_gene: TRBV27; abundance: .; j_gene: TRBJ1-2; d_gene: TRBD1; CDR3aa: CASSILGTDYGYTF; CDR3nt: TGTGCCAGCAGTATCCTTGGGACAGATTATGGCTACACCTTC
v_gene: TRBV11-2; abundance: .; j_gene: TRBJ1-4; d_gene: TRBD1; CDR3aa: CASSQVDRGTPTNEKLFF; CDR3nt: TGTGCCAGCAGCCAAGTGGACAGGGGAACTCCAACTAATGAAAAACTGTTTTTT